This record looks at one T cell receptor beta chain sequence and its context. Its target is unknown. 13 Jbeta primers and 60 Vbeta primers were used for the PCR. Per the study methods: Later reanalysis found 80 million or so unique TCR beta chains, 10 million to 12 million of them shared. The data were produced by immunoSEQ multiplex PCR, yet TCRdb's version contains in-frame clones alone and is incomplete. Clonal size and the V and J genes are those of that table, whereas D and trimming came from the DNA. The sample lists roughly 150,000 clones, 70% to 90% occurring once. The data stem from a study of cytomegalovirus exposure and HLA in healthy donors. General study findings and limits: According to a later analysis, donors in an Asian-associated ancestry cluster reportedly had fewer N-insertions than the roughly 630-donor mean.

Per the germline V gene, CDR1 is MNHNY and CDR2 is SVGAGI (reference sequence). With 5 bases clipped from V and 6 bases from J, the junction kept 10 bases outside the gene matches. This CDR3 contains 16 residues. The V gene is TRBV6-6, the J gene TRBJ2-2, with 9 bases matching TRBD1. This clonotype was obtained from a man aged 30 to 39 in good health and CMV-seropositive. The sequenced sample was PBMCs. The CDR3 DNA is TGTGCCAGCAGTCAAAGTGGGACAGGGTCCCCCGGGGAGCTGTTTTTT. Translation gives CASSQSGTGSPGELFF.